This T cell receptor beta chain was profiled in a study of T cell changes during pregnancy in multiple sclerosis. The method was immunoSEQ multiplex PCR; TCRdb's version includes in-frame clones alone and lacks a portion of them. Here the sample spans approximately 40,000 clones, about 90% being singletons. From germline, CDR1 is SGHVS and CDR2 FQNEAQ. This CDR3 has 16 amino acids. Germline trimming cut 4 bases from V and 3 bases from J; bases unmatched to any gene: 5. The material was CD4+ T cells from peripheral blood mononuclear cells, obtained before pregnancy. The chain employs TRBV7-8 and TRBJ2-1; 11 bases match TRBD1. The TCR originated in a female donor with multiple sclerosis, enrolled in a pregnancy study. The CDR3 is CASSSLGTGGYNEQFF. CDR3 DNA: TGTGCCAGCAGCTCCCTCGGGACAGGGGGCTACAATGAGCAGTTCTTC.